The rows below give T cell receptor beta chains drawn from one sample of a study of neoadjuvant anti-PD-1 for oral cavity cancer. The data were produced by immunoSEQ multiplex PCR, yet TCRdb's version contains in-frame clones alone and is incomplete. The sample gives tens of thousands of clones, 79% of which show up once; 2% to 3% is in the top ten. The starting material was PBMCs, obtained before nivolumab (anti-PD-1) treatment. The receptor set was obtained from a person aged 35-79 years with oral cavity squamous cell carcinoma. CDR3s include the opening cysteine and the closing phenylalanine or tryptophan. Each record gives: J gene, V gene, D gene, clone size, CDR3 protein, CDR3 DNA. The D gene is left open where the match is weak. For some rows the clone size is stated as once, few or many, or as a class when expanded; others skip it.

>TRBJ2-1|TRBV5-1|-|-
CASSLASYNEQFF
TGCGCCAGCAGCTTGGCCAGTTACAATGAGCAGTTCTTC
>TRBJ2-3|TRBV18|TRBD2|-
CASSLRTSGGDTQYF
TGTGCCAGCTCACTTCGGACTAGCGGGGGAGATACGCAGTATTTT
>TRBJ2-7|TRBV9|-|once
CASSSFPAATYEQYF
TGTGCCAGCAGCTCCTTCCCAGCGGCTACCTACGAGCAGTACTTC
>TRBJ2-4|TRBV6-4|-|-
CASSDTKLAKNIQYF
TGTGCCAGCAGTGATACAAAGTTAGCCAAAAACATTCAGTACTTC
>TRBJ1-1|TRBV5-1|TRBD1|-
CASSQSTGGGEAFF
TGCGCCAGCAGCCAATCGACAGGGGGCGGTGAAGCTTTCTTT
>TRBJ2-1|TRBV5-1|TRBD2|-
CASSLAGDGNEQFF
TGCGCCAGCAGTTTAGCGGGAGACGGGAATGAGCAGTTCTTC
>TRBJ1-1|TRBV11-1|-|-
CASSLGGLGLAFF
TGTGCCAGCAGCTTAGGAGGCCTGGGTTTGGCTTTCTTT
>TRBJ2-5|TRBV5-1|-|-
CASSVPKETQYF
TGCGCCAGCAGCGTACCTAAAGAGACCCAGTACTTC
>TRBJ2-2|TRBV6-6|-|-
CASTHGQGTNTGELFF
TGTGCCAGCACCCATGGGCAGGGGACGAACACCGGGGAGCTGTTTTTT
>TRBJ2-5|TRBV10-3|TRBD2|-
CAISSGGLGETQYF
TGTGCCATATCTAGCGGGGGCCTGGGAGAGACCCAGTACTTC
>TRBJ2-1|TRBV6-5|TRBD2|-
CASSTTSANYNEQFF
TGTGCCAGCAGTACCACTAGCGCGAACTACAATGAGCAGTTCTTC
>TRBJ2-1|TRBV28|-|-
CASTATLSSYNEQFF
TGTGCCAGCACCGCGACTCTTAGCTCCTACAATGAGCAGTTCTTC
>TRBJ1-5|TRBV2|TRBD1|few
CASSPDRVGSNQPQHF
TGTGCCAGCAGCCCCGACAGGGTCGGGAGCAATCAGCCCCAGCATTTT
>TRBJ2-1|TRBV4-2|-|-
CASSPDWDPLSSYNEQFF
TGTGCCAGCAGCCCAGATTGGGATCCGTTAAGCTCCTACAATGAGCAGTTCTTC
>TRBJ2-1|TRBV2|TRBD1|-
CASRGRDRGNEQFF
TGTGCCAGCAGGGGCCGGGACAGGGGAAATGAGCAGTTCTTC
>TRBJ2-5|TRBV7-7|-|-
CASSIDSSPQETQYF
TGTGCCAGCAGCATCGACTCAAGCCCCCAAGAGACCCAGTACTTC
>TRBJ1-5|TRBV7-9|-|few
CASSLEVPGQPQHF
TGTGCCAGCAGCTTAGAGGTACCGGGACAGCCCCAGCATTTT
>TRBJ2-1|TRBV6-5|-|once
CASSYSQGDEQFF
TGTGCCAGCAGTTACTCGCAGGGAGATGAGCAGTTCTTC
>TRBJ2-7|TRBV5-4|-|-
CASSLWGEQYF
TGTGCCAGCAGCTTGTGGGGCGAGCAGTACTTC
>TRBJ2-7|TRBV2|-|-
CASSDPTKTSYEQYF
TGTGCCAGCAGTGATCCGACAAAGACTTCCTACGAGCAGTACTTC
>TRBJ2-1|TRBV19|TRBD2|-
CASSPRTSGRAYNEQFF
TGTGCCAGTAGTCCCCGGACTAGCGGGAGGGCGTACAATGAGCAGTTCTTC
>TRBJ1-2|TRBV30|-|once
CAWSVQGGYKGYTF
TGTGCCTGGAGTGTACAAGGAGGATATAAAGGCTACACCTTC
>TRBJ1-4|TRBV6-1|-|-
CASSEGGTTNEKLFF
TGTGCCAGCAGTGAAGGTGGGACAACGAATGAAAAACTGTTTTTT
>TRBJ2-5|TRBV7-8|-|-
CASSNGGSQETQYF
TGTGCCAGCAGCAACGGAGGTTCCCAAGAGACCCAGTACTTC